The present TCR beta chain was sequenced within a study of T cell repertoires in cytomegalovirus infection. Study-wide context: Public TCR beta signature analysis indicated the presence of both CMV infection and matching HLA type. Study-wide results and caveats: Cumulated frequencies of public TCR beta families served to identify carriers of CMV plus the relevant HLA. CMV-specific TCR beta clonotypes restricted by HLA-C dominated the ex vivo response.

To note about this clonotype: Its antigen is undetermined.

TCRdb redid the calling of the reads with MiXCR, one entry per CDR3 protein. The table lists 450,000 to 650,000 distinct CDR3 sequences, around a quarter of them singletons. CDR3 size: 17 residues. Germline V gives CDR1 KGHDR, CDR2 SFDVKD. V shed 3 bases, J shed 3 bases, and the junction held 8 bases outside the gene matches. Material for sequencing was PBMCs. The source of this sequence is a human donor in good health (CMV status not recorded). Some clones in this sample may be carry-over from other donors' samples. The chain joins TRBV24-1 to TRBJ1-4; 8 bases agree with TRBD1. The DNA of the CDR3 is TGTGCCACCAGTGATCCCGGGACAGGCGGATCTAATGAAAAACTGTTTTTT. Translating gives CATSDPGTGGSNEKLFF.